Below, 3 T cell receptor beta chains from the same sample are listed, as sequenced in a study of blood T cell repertoires in COVID-19. The table came from immunoSEQ multiplex PCR; TCRdb's copy has only in-frame clones and leaves some out. This sample yields approximately 58,000 clones, of which about 81% are seen a single time; more than 30% belongs to the top ten. Sequencing used peripheral blood. The receptor set was obtained from a man aged 60 to 75 with COVID-19, enrolled during active disease.

The J gene is TRBJ1-1, the V gene TRBV5-6; 7 positions agree with TRBD1. V shed 4 bases and J 3 bases; nucleotides not matched to a gene: 6. This CDR3 region has 14 residues. The germline CDR1 and CDR2 sequences are SGHDT and YYEEEE. This CDR3 reads CASSGQVGDTEAFF. The CDR3, as DNA: TGTGCCAGCAGCGGACAGGTGGGGGACACTGAAGCTTTCTTT.

The V gene is TRBV18, the J gene TRBJ1-1; a possible D gene is TRBD1 (5 bases). CDR3 length: 13 residues. V was trimmed by 9 bases and J by 4 bases, leaving 15 bases between them. CDR1 and CDR2 (germline): KGHSH, LQKENI. CDR3 DNA: TGTGCCAGTCAACAAGGGGTGGTCACTGAAGCTTTCTTT. This gives the protein CASQQGVVTEAFF.

This chain joins TRBV9 and TRBJ2-7; TRBD2 agrees at 8 bases. The CDR3 runs 14 residues. Trimming at V came to 0 bases and at J to 5 bases, leaving 4 bases not matched to a gene. Germline V gene sequence: CDR1 SGDLS, CDR2 YYNGEE. CDR3 loop: CASSVVGGAHEQYF. Written as DNA, the CDR3 is TGTGCCAGCAGCGTAGTCGGGGGGGCCCACGAGCAGTACTTC. The full variable domain, in which reference TRBV9 and TRBJ2-7 provide the parts outside the CDR3, is DSGVTQTPKHLITATGQRVTLRCSPRSGDLSVYWYQQSLDQGLQFLIQYYNGEERAKGNILERFSAQQFPDLHSELNLSSLELGDSALYFCASSVVGGAHEQYFGPGTRLTVT.